The 22 T cell receptor beta chains reported below all come from one sample, sequenced in a study of blood T cell repertoires in COVID-19. Sequencing was performed with immunoSEQ multiplex PCR; in TCRdb, only in-frame clones are kept and a portion is missing. The sample has under 20,000 clones, 80% to 90% seen once; the top ten hold about 3%. Material: peripheral blood. The origin of the receptors is a human donor in a cohort sampled during active COVID-19.

This clone appeared once. The chain links TRBV18 to TRBJ1-1; D might be TRBD1 (6 bases). Germline assignment: CDR1 KGHSH and CDR2 LQKENI. Trimming stripped 6 bases from V and 1 base from J, with 12 bases between. The CDR3 spans 14 residues. The CDR3 reads CASSRGHENTEAFF. CDR3 DNA sequence: TGTGCCAGCTCCCGGGGACACGAGAACACTGAAGCTTTCTTT.

V usage is TRBV28 and J usage is TRBJ1-5, with TRBD1 identical over 10 bases. The CDR3 contains 14 residues. In germline, CDR1 is MDHEN, CDR2 SYDVKM. Unmatched junction bases numbered 4, after V lost 5 bases and J lost 6 bases. CDR3 bases: TGTGCCAGCAGTAGGGGACAGGGGACTCAGCCCCAGCATTTT. Translation gives CASSRGQGTQPQHF.

This chain joins TRBV6-5 and TRBJ2-7; no reliable D call. From germline, CDR1 is MNHEY and CDR2 SVGAGI. This CDR3 comprises 13 residues. Trimming cost V 0 bases and J 0 bases, with 3 bases left between them. The CDR3 spells CASSYSSSYEQYF. Written as DNA, the CDR3 is TGTGCCAGCAGTTACTCGAGCTCCTACGAGCAGTACTTC.

This clone has a handful of counts. V usage is TRBV19 and J usage is TRBJ1-6; D is perhaps TRBD1 (6 bases). The V end was cut by 2 bases, the J end by 16 bases, with 18 bases between. Germline V gives CDR1 LNHDA, CDR2 SQIVND (reference sequence). The CDR3 contains 14 residues. The chain's CDR3 is CASSISTGSKVLHF. The CDR3, as DNA: TGTGCCAGTAGTATATCCACAGGGAGTAAAGTTCTCCACTTT.

V is TRBV14 and J is TRBJ1-5; 8 nucleotides match TRBD1. The length of the CDR3 is 19 residues. Germline loops: CDR1 SGHDN, CDR2 FVKESK. With V trimmed by 0 bases and J by 1 base, 11 bases remained unmatched. CDR3 residues: CASSQDSRGQKWSNQPQHF. CDR3 in DNA: TGTGCCAGCAGCCAAGATAGCAGGGGGCAGAAATGGAGCAATCAGCCCCAGCATTTT.

The chain is built from TRBV28 and TRBJ1-2; D possibly corresponds to TRBD1 (5 bases). Germline V gene data show CDR1 as MDHEN and CDR2 as SYDVKM. V was cut by 1 base and J by 7 bases, with 13 bases left in between. This CDR3 region has 14 residues. The CDR3 reads CASSLFQGSSGYTF. DNA of the CDR3: TGTGCCAGCAGTTTATTTCAGGGAAGTAGTGGCTACACCTTC.

V and J are TRBV28 and TRBJ1-2; a weak D match, TRBD1 (6 bases). In germline, CDR1 is MDHEN, CDR2 SYDVKM. This CDR3 is built from 10 residues. V was pared by 10 bases and J by 9 bases, with 12 bases between. CDR3 DNA: TGTGCCACCTTGCAGGGGAGCTACACCTTC. Amino acids: CATLQGSYTF.

This sequence joins TRBV9 and TRBJ2-3; 9 bases fit TRBD2. This CDR3 is built from 17 residues. V gave up 2 bases and J gave up 1 base; unmatched junction bases: 8. Germline CDR1 and CDR2: SGDLS and YYNGEE. The CDR3 nucleotides read TGTGCCAGCAGCGTCGCTAGCGGGACTCTGGGCACAGATACGCAGTATTTT. Protein sequence: CASSVASGTLGTDTQYF.

The V gene is TRBV3-1 (or the pseudogene TRBV3-2), the J gene TRBJ1-5; no clear D. The germline CDR1 and CDR2 sequences are LGHDT and YNNKEL (reference sequence). The V gene lost 0 bases and the J gene lost 4 bases, with 4 bases spanning the gap. The CDR3 has 13 amino acids. CDR3 sequence (DNA): TGTGCCAGCAGCCAAGATTATAATCAGCCCCAGCATTTT. It codes for CASSQDYNQPQHF.

J is TRBJ2-4 and V is TRBV19; 7 nucleotides line up with TRBD1. The germline gives CDR1 LNHDA, CDR2 SQIVND (reference sequence). J lost 6 bases, V lost 5 bases, and 1 base had no gene match. The CDR3 sequence is 12 residues long. CDR3 DNA: TGTGCCAGTAGTCCAGGGGGAAACATTCAGTACTTC. It codes for CASSPGGNIQYF. The complete variable domain, with remaining parts taken from reference TRBV19 and TRBJ2-4, reads DGGITQSPKYLFRKEGQNVTLSCEQNLNHDAMYWYRQDPGQGLRLIYYSQIVNDFQKGDIAEGYSVSREKKESFPLTVTSAQKNPTAFYLCASSPGGNIQYFGAGTRLSVL.

In this sample, this clone turned up a few times. The chain employs TRBV5-1 and TRBJ2-7; 8 positions match TRBD2. Germline CDR1 reads SGHRS; CDR2 reads YFSETQ. This CDR3 is 13 amino acids long. The junction had 6 bases not matched to a gene; V was cut back by 4 bases and J by 6 bases. CDR3 sequence: CASSGAGVSEQYF. CDR3 nucleotides: TGCGCCAGCAGCGGAGCGGGAGTTTCCGAGCAGTACTTC.

The V gene is TRBV6-1, the J gene TRBJ2-7, with D possibly TRBD2 on 6 matching bases. V lost 0 bases and J 5 bases, leaving 11 bases between the germline ends. This CDR3 spans 14 amino acids. Germline V gene sequence: CDR1 MNHNS, CDR2 SASEGT. The CDR3 here is CASSEAGGLNEQYF. CDR3 coding DNA: TGTGCCAGCAGTGAAGCTGGAGGGTTAAACGAGCAGTACTTC.

The CDR3 coding sequence is TGTGCCAGCAGCCCTCAAGCGGGCTATGGCTACACCTTC. Protein product: CASSPQAGYGYTF. The chain employs TRBV3-1 (or the pseudogene TRBV3-2) and TRBJ1-2; no reliable D call. V lost 4 bases and J lost 4, with 10 bases in between. CDR1 is LGHDT, CDR2 YNNKEL, per germline (reference sequence). This CDR3 spans 13 amino acids.

The genes are TRBV7-9 and TRBJ2-1; tentative D call: TRBD1 (5 bases). The CDR3 extends over 15 amino acids. From germline, CDR1 is SEHNR and CDR2 FQNEAQ (reference sequence). Trimming took off 2 bases at V and 5 bases at J, with 13 bases between the two ends. The CDR3: CASSLTAGKNNEQFF. In DNA form, the CDR3 reads TGTGCCAGCAGCTTAACGGCAGGGAAGAACAATGAGCAGTTCTTC.

The rearrangement uses TRBV11-2 and TRBJ1-4, with D perhaps TRBD1 (5 bases). The CDR3 extends over 15 amino acids. In germline, CDR1 is SGHAT, CDR2 FQNNGV. Trimming took off 4 bases at V and 12 bases at J, with 21 bases between the two ends. This CDR3 is CASSSRGQPRDQLFF. The CDR3 DNA is TGTGCCAGCAGCTCCCGAGGTCAGCCCAGGGATCAACTGTTTTTT.

CDR3 in DNA: TGTGCCAGCAGTCGGGTCAGTGAAGCTTTCTTT. It is translated as CASSRVSEAFF. This chain connects TRBV28 to TRBJ1-1; D ambiguous. The CDR3 has 11 amino acids. CDR1 and CDR2 from the germline V gene are MDHEN and SYDVKM. Trimming stripped 5 bases from V and 7 bases from J, with 8 bases between.

V gene TRBV7-2 combines with J gene TRBJ2-4; 11 bases agree with TRBD2. The CDR3 has 19 residues. The germline gives CDR1 SGHTA, CDR2 FQGNSA. J was trimmed by 2 bases and V by 4 bases; bases with no gene match: 13. The CDR3 sequence: CASSSHSGRAEGTKNIQYF. The DNA for the CDR3 is TGTGCCAGCAGCTCGCATAGCGGGAGGGCCGAGGGAACCAAAAACATTCAGTACTTC.

The J gene is TRBJ2-3, the V gene TRBV7-2, with 7 nucleotides matching TRBD2. From germline, CDR1 is SGHTA and CDR2 FQGNSA. The ends lost 1 base at V and 5 bases at J; junction bases unmatched: 3. The CDR3 has 14 amino acids. The CDR3 spells CASSLGLARDTQYF. For the CDR3, the DNA is TGTGCCAGCAGCTTAGGACTAGCTAGAGATACGCAGTATTTT.

J is TRBJ1-3 and V is TRBV28; D unresolved. The V gene's germline CDR1 is MDHEN and CDR2 SYDVKM. CDR3 length equals 12 residues. With 1 base removed from V and 4 bases from J, the gap between germline ends came to 2 bases. The CDR3 sequence: CASSLLGNTIYF. For the CDR3, the DNA is TGTGCCAGCAGTTTATTAGGAAACACCATATATTTT.

V and J are TRBV10-3 and TRBJ1-5; maybe TRBD1 (6 bases). The CDR3 totals 14 residues. From germline, CDR1 is ENHRY and CDR2 SYGVKD. The V gene lost 8 bases and the J gene lost 1 base, with 12 bases spanning the gap. The chain's CDR3 is CAIGGWGSNQPQHF. The CDR3 nucleotides are TGTGCCATCGGGGGCTGGGGGAGCAATCAGCCCCAGCATTTT.

This sequence joins TRBV24-1 and TRBJ2-1; the D gene is possibly TRBD2 (5 bases). V was trimmed by 8 bases and J by 4 bases, leaving 8 bases between them. The CDR3 has 12 residues. Germline lookup yields CDR1 KGHDR and CDR2 SFDVKD. The CDR3 here is CATTGGYNEQFF. As DNA, the CDR3 is TGTGCCACCACCGGAGGATACAATGAGCAGTTCTTC.

This clone has only a few counts. The rearrangement uses TRBV30 and TRBJ2-1; tentatively, D is TRBD2 (6 bases). Trimming removed 0 bases at V and 7 bases at J, with 10 bases between. The CDR3 contains 13 residues. CDR1 is GTSNPN and CDR2 is SVGIG in the germline V gene (reference sequence). CDR3 bases: TGTGCCTGGAGTGTGGGCGCGGGGAATGAGCAGTTCTTC. The encoded protein is CAWSVGAGNEQFF.